Included here is one T cell receptor (beta chain) sequence, with context. The antigen remains unidentified. This sample is drawn from a study of CD8 T cells in Susac syndrome. Study at large: More than 5 sequenced Susac syndrome patients had clinically active disease, while roughly 8 were in remission.

TCR beta sequencing was performed on blood CD8+ and CD4+ T cells. Study outcomes and limitations: Susac syndrome CD8+ repertoires were clonally expanded, most strongly in CD8+ TEMRA cells.

Random hexamers served to reverse transcribe about 0.45 to 1 ug RNA. Using its own MiXCR run on the immunoSEQ multiplex PCR reads, TCRdb lists one record per CDR3 protein. The sample consists of more than 70,000 distinct CDR3 sequences, around 94% of them appearing once. Germline V gene data show CDR1 as MGHDK and CDR2 as SYGVNS. The CDR3 loop spans 16 amino acids. With 0 bases removed from V and 0 bases from J, the gap between germline ends came to 10 bases. The chain combines TRBV25-1 with TRBJ2-3; D is undetermined. The sequencing input was CD8+ T cells from PBMCs. The receptor comes from a human donor with Susac syndrome. The CDR3 bases are TGTGCCAGCAGTGAATATACTATGACGAGCACAGATACGCAGTATTTT. Translated, it gives CASSEYTMTSTDTQYF.